The following is a TCR beta chain sequence with its context. The data derive from a study of blood T cell repertoires in COVID-19. The assay was immunoSEQ multiplex PCR, and TCRdb's table has in-frame clones only and misses some. The sample has 150,000 to 200,000 clones; roughly three quarters are singletons. The CDR3 length is 16 residues. With 4 bases removed from V and 3 bases from J, the gap between germline ends came to 17 bases. Germline assignment: CDR1 SGHTA and CDR2 FQGNSA. Material: peripheral blood. This TCR came from a man aged 60-69 years with active or convalescent COVID-19. V gene TRBV7-2 combines with J gene TRBJ2-3; no reliable D call. CDR3 in DNA: TGTGCCAGCAGCTCCCTCGAGTTTTTTAAAACAGATACGCAGTATTTT. It translates to CASSSLEFFKTDTQYF.